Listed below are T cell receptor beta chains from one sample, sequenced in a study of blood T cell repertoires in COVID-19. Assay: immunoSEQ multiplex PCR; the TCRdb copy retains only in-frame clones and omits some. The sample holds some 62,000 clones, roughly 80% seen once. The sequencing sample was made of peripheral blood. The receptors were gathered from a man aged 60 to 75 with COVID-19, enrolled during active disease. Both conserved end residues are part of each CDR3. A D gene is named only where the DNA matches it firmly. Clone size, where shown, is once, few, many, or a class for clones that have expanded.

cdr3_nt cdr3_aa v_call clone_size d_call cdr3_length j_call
TGTGCCACCAGCTCGCAGGGCGGCACAGATACGCAGTATTTT CATSSQGGTDTQYF TRBV15 medium-sized . 14 TRBJ2-3
TGTGCCATCAGTGAGTCGGGGGGCGGGAGTCTTGCAGATACGCAGTATTTT CAISESGGGSLADTQYF TRBV10-3 . . 17 TRBJ2-3
TGTGCCAGCTCACCTACAGGGGATCCCTATGGCTACACCTTC CASSPTGDPYGYTF TRBV18 . TRBD1 14 TRBJ1-2
TGTGCCAGCAGATTAACCCGTTGGGCCGGGGCCCAGTACTTC CASRLTRWAGAQYF TRBV28 . . 14 TRBJ2-5
TGTGCCAGCTCGGGGAGCGGGAGCTCCTACAATGAGCAGTTCTTC CASSGSGSSYNEQFF TRBV2 . TRBD2 15 TRBJ2-1
TGTGCCAGCAGTTACGGCGGGGGGATGGACGCCTACGAGCAGTACTTC CASSYGGGMDAYEQYF TRBV6-5 . TRBD2 16 TRBJ2-7
TGTGCCTGGAGTGTACAGGTGGGACAGCTCATATATTTT CAWSVQVGQLIYF TRBV30 . TRBD1 13 TRBJ1-3
TGTGCCAGCAGCCTATTACCGGGGGGACAAGAGACCCAGTACTTC CASSLLPGGQETQYF TRBV7-3 . TRBD2 15 TRBJ2-5
TGTGCCAGCAGCCAACAGGGGGCGGACACTGAAGCTTTCTTT CASSQQGADTEAFF TRBV7-3 few TRBD1 14 TRBJ1-1
TGTGCCAGCAGTACTACAGGCGTTCGAAACACCATATATTTT CASSTTGVRNTIYF TRBV28 once . 14 TRBJ1-3
TGTGCCAGCACTAAGGACAGTGACTACTACGAGCAGTACTTC CASTKDSDYYEQYF TRBV6-5 few . 14 TRBJ2-7
TGCGCCAGCAGCGTAGCCGCCGGGACTAGCGGGAGGCCGGGAAACATTCAGTACTTC CASSVAAGTSGRPGNIQYF TRBV5-1 . TRBD2 19 TRBJ2-4
TGTGCCACCCGAGAAGGGGCAAGCTCTGGAAACACCATATATTTT CATREGASSGNTIYF TRBV28 . . 15 TRBJ1-3
TGTGCCAGCAGTTACCTTATGGGACAGGGAATCTTC CASSYLMGQGIF TRBV28 . TRBD1 12 TRBJ2-7
TGTGCCAGCAGCAGGACTAGCGGGGGTGAGCAGTTCTTC CASSRTSGGEQFF TRBV11-2 few TRBD2 13 TRBJ2-1
TGTGCCAGCACCTCCACACGGATTATCGGTACTAGCGGTTCCTACGAGCAGTACTTC CASTSTRIIGTSGSYEQYF TRBV28 . TRBD2 19 TRBJ2-7
TGTGCCAGCAGTCCGCCGGACAGGGGCAATCAGCCCCAGCATTTT CASSPPDRGNQPQHF TRBV28 . TRBD1 15 TRBJ1-5
TGTGCCAGCACTCGGGACAGACTTACCGGGGAGCTGTTTTTT CASTRDRLTGELFF TRBV28 . TRBD1 14 TRBJ2-2
TGTGCCAGCAGTGAAATCGGGAGCAATCAGCCCCAGCATTTT CASSEIGSNQPQHF TRBV2 . . 14 TRBJ1-5
TGTGCCTGGAATACAGGGGGGGAGACCCAGTACTTC CAWNTGGETQYF TRBV30 . TRBD1 12 TRBJ2-5
TGTGCTAGTGGTTTGAAGAGGACAGGCCTCCTCACCGGGGAGCTGTTTTTT CASGLKRTGLLTGELFF TRBV12-5 . TRBD1 17 TRBJ2-2
TGTGCCAGTTCTCCGACGGACAGACACAATCAGCCCCAGCATTTT CASSPTDRHNQPQHF TRBV19 . . 15 TRBJ1-5
TGTGCCAGCAGCTTCCGGGACAGGGACGAGCAGTACTTC CASSFRDRDEQYF TRBV5-6 . TRBD1 13 TRBJ2-7
TGTGCCAGCAGTGAAGGGGACAGACCTGGCTACACCTTC CASSEGDRPGYTF TRBV6-1 . TRBD1 13 TRBJ1-2
TGTGCCATCAGCCGACAGGGGGACGGAAACACCGGGGAGCTGTTTTTT CAISRQGDGNTGELFF TRBV10-3 . TRBD1 16 TRBJ2-2
TGTGCCAGCAGTTACTCGAGGTCTCCCCGGGAGCAGTTCTTC CASSYSRSPREQFF TRBV6-5 once . 14 TRBJ2-1
TGTGCCAGCAGTTTATACGGTCCCGCCTACGAGCAGTACTTC CASSLYGPAYEQYF TRBV28 . . 14 TRBJ2-7
TGTGCCAGCAGTCTTACGGGACAGGGAAACTCACCCCTCCACTTT CASSLTGQGNSPLHF TRBV6-5 . TRBD1 15 TRBJ1-6
TGTGCCAGCAGTTTCCACGGACAGGGGCGGGGTGGCTACACCTTC CASSFHGQGRGGYTF TRBV6-5 . TRBD1 15 TRBJ1-2
TGTGCCAGCAGTACGGGGCTAGCGGGAGCCGGGGAGCTGTTTTTT CASSTGLAGAGELFF TRBV27 . TRBD2 15 TRBJ2-2
TGCGCCAGCAGCTTAGGTCTGAGGGATCAGCCCCAGCATTTT CASSLGLRDQPQHF TRBV5-1 . . 14 TRBJ1-5
TGTGCCAGCAGCTTTGCCAGGGTGAGGACAGATACGCAGTATTTT CASSFARVRTDTQYF TRBV5-5 . . 15 TRBJ2-3
TGTGCCAGCTCACCACCATCTAGCGGGAGATTGCACAATGAGCAGTTCTTC CASSPPSSGRLHNEQFF TRBV18 . TRBD2 17 TRBJ2-1
TGTGCCAGTAGTACCCCGACAGGGTCCCGTAATTCACCCCTCCACTTT CASSTPTGSRNSPLHF TRBV19 . TRBD1 16 TRBJ1-6
TGTGCCAGCAGTAAGGACAGCCCCGCGGACACCATATATTTT CASSKDSPADTIYF TRBV7-9 . . 14 TRBJ1-3
TGTGCCAGCAGCCGACCGGGACAGGGGGCCGGCGAGCAGTACTTC CASSRPGQGAGEQYF TRBV11-2 . TRBD1 15 TRBJ2-7
TGTGCCAGCAGCTCCCAAGGACAGGGGGCCCACGAGCAGTACTTC CASSSQGQGAHEQYF TRBV5-4 . TRBD1 15 TRBJ2-7
TGTGCCAGCAGTTACCGGCGGGGGGGCCTGCATGAGCAGTTCTTC CASSYRRGGLHEQFF TRBV6-5 medium-sized TRBD2 15 TRBJ2-1
TGTGCCAGCAGCCAAGTTAAGAGACAGGGGATCTACGAGCAGTACTTC CASSQVKRQGIYEQYF TRBV4-2 . TRBD1 16 TRBJ2-7
TGTGCCCTCTCCTTTGGCCAGGGAAATGGCTACACCTTC CALSFGQGNGYTF TRBV6-5 . . 13 TRBJ1-2
TGCGCCAGCAGCACAGTTTACGGCTACGAGCAGTACTTC CASSTVYGYEQYF TRBV5-1 few . 13 TRBJ2-7
TGTGCCAGCAGCGCCGAGGAGCGGGGATTCAAAAACATTCAGTACTTC CASSAEERGFKNIQYF TRBV5-5 . TRBD2 16 TRBJ2-4
TGCGCCAGCAGCTTGTCTTGGCAGAACCAAGAGACCCAGTACTTC CASSLSWQNQETQYF TRBV5-1 . . 15 TRBJ2-5
TGTGCCAGCAGTCCACTGGACAGGGGATCCTACAATGAGCAGTTCTTC CASSPLDRGSYNEQFF TRBV5-5 few TRBD1 16 TRBJ2-1
TGCGCCAGCAGTAGCGGGATTGATTCAATGAGGCAGTTCTTC CASSSGIDSMRQFF TRBV10-1 . TRBD2 14 TRBJ2-1
TGTGCCAGCAGTGAAACTAGCGGGGATAACCAGGAGCAGTTCTTC CASSETSGDNQEQFF TRBV6-4 once TRBD2 15 TRBJ2-1
TGTGCCAGCAGCAATGCCGCAGGCCCCGCATACGAGCAGTACTTC CASSNAAGPAYEQYF TRBV21-1 . . 15 TRBJ2-7
TGCGCCAGCAGCTCTGGACAGGAGTACAATGAGCAGTTCTTC CASSSGQEYNEQFF TRBV5-1 . TRBD1 14 TRBJ2-1
TGTGCAAGTCGCCCCTCTTCCCCCGGGTACGAGCAGTACTTC CASRPSSPGYEQYF TRBV12-2 . . 14 TRBJ2-7